One sample yielded the 17 T cell receptor beta chains listed below, sequenced in a study of OX40 agonist ivuxolimab in advanced cancers. This table comes from immunoSEQ multiplex PCR, and its TCRdb copy is limited to in-frame clones, with some not included. The table records about 94,000 clones, roughly 87% of them present only once. The source was CD4+ or CD8+ T cells sorted from blood, collected in a trial of the OX40 agonist ivuxolimab. These receptors were collected from an adult with an advanced solid tumor such as melanoma, head and neck, liver or kidney cancer.

This clone was detected a few times. V and J are TRBV27 and TRBJ1-6, with a tentative D call TRBD1 (6 bases). The CDR3 is 13 residues long. The V end lost 3 bases, the J end lost 8 bases, and 8 bases lay between the germline ends. Germline V gene data show CDR1 as MNHEY and CDR2 as SMNVEV (reference sequence). The CDR3 bases are TGTGCCAGCAGTTTGAACAGGGATTCACCCCTCCACTTT. Translating it yields CASSLNRDSPLHF.

This clone was seen more than once but under ten times. The chain joins TRBV7-8 to TRBJ2-5; 8 positions agree with TRBD2. V shed 4 bases, J shed 5 bases, and the junction held 6 bases outside the gene matches. CDR3 size: 14 residues. Germline lookup yields CDR1 SGHVS and CDR2 FQNEAQ. CDR3 DNA sequence: TGTGCCAGCAGCTCCCGGACGGGAGGGGAGACCCAGTACTTC. Protein sequence: CASSSRTGGETQYF.

The chain combines TRBV5-6 with TRBJ1-1; 7 nucleotides match TRBD1. The V and J ends lost 4 bases and 2 bases, in that order; junction bases with no gene match: 8. From germline, CDR1 is SGHDT and CDR2 YYEEEE. The CDR3 runs 15 residues. CDR3 nucleotide sequence: TGTGCCAGCAGCGGCGCCGGGACAGCAAACACTGAAGCTTTCTTT. Its translation is CASSGAGTANTEAFF. The full variable domain, rest sourced from reference TRBV5-6 and TRBJ1-1, is DAGVTQSPTHLIKTRGQQVTLRCSPKSGHDTVSWYQQALGQGPQFIFQYYEEEERQRGNFPDRFSGHQFPNYSSELNVNALLLGDSALYLCASSGAGTANTEAFFGQGTRLTVV.

V is TRBV6-6 and J is TRBJ1-1; tentative D call: TRBD1 (6 bases). Germline V gene sequence: CDR1 MNHNY, CDR2 SVGAGI (reference sequence). Trimming took 10 bases from V and 0 from J, leaving 18 bases between them. The CDR3 runs 15 residues. CDR3: CATGQYNIMNTEAFF. CDR3 DNA sequence: TGTGCCACCGGACAGTACAACATTATGAACACTGAAGCTTTCTTT.

V is TRBV4-2 and J is TRBJ1-2; no definite D call. Per the germline V gene, CDR1 is LGHNA and CDR2 is YNFKEQ. The CDR3 is 14 residues long. V gave up 0 bases and J gave up 3 bases, with 8 bases separating them. The CDR3 here is CASSQDRLDYGYTF. CDR3 in DNA: TGTGCCAGCAGCCAAGACAGGTTGGACTATGGCTACACCTTC.

V and J are TRBV7-2 and TRBJ1-2; D not resolved. V was shortened by 4 bases and J by 2 bases, with 14 bases between the two germline ends. Germline-derived CDR1 and CDR2 are SGHTA and FQGNSA. This CDR3 has 15 residues. CDR3 nucleotides: TGTGCCAGCAGCTCTTACACGAGGTTGAACTATGGCTACACCTTC. Translated: CASSSYTRLNYGYTF.

The chain is built from TRBV7-2 and TRBJ2-2, with TRBD2 as a possible D gene (7 bases). This CDR3 has 14 amino acids. CDR1 and CDR2 (germline): SGHTA, FQGNSA. Trimming pared 5 bases from V and 6 bases from J, leaving 13 bases between. Here the CDR3 DNA reads TGTGCCAGCAGCCGAGGGGGGGCCCCCGGGGAGCTGTTTTTT. Protein sequence: CASSRGGAPGELFF. The entire variable domain, with the rest obtained from reference TRBV7-2 and TRBJ2-2, is as follows: GAGVSQSPSNKVTEKGKDVELRCDPISGHTALYWYRQSLGQGLEFLIYFQGNSAPDKSGLPSDRFSAERTGGSVSTLTIQRTQQEDSAVYLCASSRGGAPGELFFGEGSRLTVL.

The V call is TRBV6-1, the J call TRBJ2-7, with 7 bases that match TRBD1. After removal of 8 bases from V and 4 bases from J, the junction contained 8 bases not matched to a gene. Looked up from germline, CDR1 is MNHNS and CDR2 is SASEGT. This CDR3 has 13 amino acids. The CDR3 DNA is TGTGCCAGCGTCACGACAGGGTTATACGAGCAGTACTTC. Amino acids: CASVTTGLYEQYF.

The V and J genes are TRBV25-1 and TRBJ2-2; D is uncertain. The V end lost 4 bases, the J end lost 0 bases, and 12 bases lay between the germline ends. CDR1 MGHDK and CDR2 SYGVNS come from the germline V gene. This CDR3 comprises 16 residues. In DNA form, the CDR3 reads TGTGCCAGCAGTGGGAGTGGGTCCACGAACACCGGGGAGCTGTTTTTT. Translated, it gives CASSGSGSTNTGELFF.

The CDR3, as DNA: TGTGCCAGCAGCTTTGGGGGAAACTACGAGCAGTACTTC. This codes for CASSFGGNYEQYF. The chain has TRBV7-9 and TRBJ2-7; D possibly matches TRBD1 or TRBD2 (5 bases each). This CDR3 comprises 13 residues. The V end lost 3 bases, the J end lost 3 bases, and 9 bases lay between the germline ends. CDR1 and CDR2 from the germline V gene are SEHNR and FQNEAQ (reference sequence).

The chain combines TRBV7-9 with TRBJ1-1; weak D call: TRBD1 (5 bases). The CDR3 is made up of 15 amino acids. Germline assignment: CDR1 SEHNR and CDR2 FQNEAQ (reference sequence). Trimming removed 5 bases from V and 2 bases from J, with 15 bases in between. This chain's CDR3 is CASSPINRGNTEAFF. The CDR3 region has the DNA TGTGCCAGCAGCCCAATAAACCGGGGCAACACTGAAGCTTTCTTT.

The CDR3 nucleotides read TGTGCCTGGAGTGTGGTCGGGCAGGGGGGCGAAAAACTGTTTTTT. It is translated as CAWSVVGQGGEKLFF. The chain employs TRBV30 and TRBJ1-4; 7 bases align to TRBD1. This CDR3 region has 15 residues. Germline V CDR1 and CDR2: GTSNPN, SVGIG (reference sequence). Trimming took 0 bases from V and 8 from J; bases not matched to a gene: 9.

The rearrangement links TRBV19 to TRBJ1-2, with a tentative D call TRBD1 (5 bases). The germline V and J ends were trimmed by 3 bases and 5 bases, with 13 bases remaining between them. The CDR3 loop spans 14 amino acids. Germline CDR1 LNHDA, CDR2 SQIVND (reference sequence). The CDR3 bases are TGTGCCAGTAGTATTTGGGGCCGCCCTTATGGCTACACCTTC. This encodes CASSIWGRPYGYTF.

This clone was observed a handful of times. The chain recombines TRBV19 with TRBJ2-7; D call uncertain. Looked up from germline, CDR1 is LNHDA and CDR2 is SQIVND (reference sequence). The CDR3 sequence is 11 residues long. V dropped 5 bases and J dropped 3 bases, with 5 bases sitting between them. As DNA, the CDR3 is TGTGCCAGTAGTGGGGACTACGAGCAGTACTTC. This sequence encodes CASSGDYEQYF.

The chain employs TRBV13 and TRBJ2-7; 9 bases fit TRBD2. V lost 5 bases and J lost 2; bases outside the gene matches: 16. CDR1 is PRHDT and CDR2 is FYEKMQ in the germline V gene (reference sequence). The CDR3 length is 18 residues. The CDR3 reads CASSLLAGTNYLPYEQYF. Here the CDR3 DNA reads TGTGCCAGCAGCCTCCTAGCGGGGACGAACTACTTACCCTACGAGCAGTACTTC.

The gene calls are TRBV11-2 and TRBJ1-6; a weak D match, TRBD1 (6 bases). The CDR3 is made up of 15 amino acids. CDR1 is SGHAT and CDR2 is FQNNGV in the germline V gene. Trimming removed 0 bases at V and 9 bases at J, with 12 bases between. CDR3 in amino acids: CASSLEGGKGSPLHF. The CDR3 region has the DNA TGTGCCAGCAGCTTAGAAGGGGGAAAAGGTTCACCCCTCCACTTT.

In DNA form, the CDR3 reads TGTGCCAGCAGCGTAACGGGACTAGCGGGGGTGGCCACCGGGGAGCTGTTTTTT. Its translation: CASSVTGLAGVATGELFF. The chain links TRBV9 to TRBJ2-2, with 14 bases lining up with TRBD2. CDR1 is SGDLS, CDR2 YYNGEE, per germline. V lost 1 base, J lost 4 bases, and 6 bases stayed unmatched. The CDR3 covers 18 residues.